This T cell receptor (beta chain) comes out of a study of CD8+CD57+ T cells in acquired aplastic anemia (dated by TCRdb to between 2017 and 2018). Some background on the complete study: On average, sorted CD4+ and CD8+ cells yielded 3.2 ug of extracted DNA, with a range of roughly 0.18 to 30 ug. A CD8+CD57+ expansion meant a frequency higher than the mean frequency seen in healthy subjects. The full study reports these points: Although roughly 29 CD8+ CDR3 sequences were shared by patients and controls, these sequences appeared highly expressed in patients and within the immunodominant clones of patients. Between patients and healthy controls, no significant difference in CD8+ Simpson's diversity was found (P=0.060).

This clonotype is a singleton in its sample. What antigen it recognizes has not been identified. At one end the junction does not follow the germline gene, possibly because of a read error. Expansion of CD8+CD57+ cells had been shown by flow cytometry in the patients chosen for sequencing. Every patient had severe acquired aplastic anemia, diagnosed using the International Study of Aplastic Anemia and Agranulocytosis and Camitta criteria. Patients had received no therapy at the time of blood sampling. The study deep-sequenced TCR repertoires of sorted CD4+ and CD8+ blood T cells from severe aplastic anemia patients and healthy subjects. In the USA, patient enrollment took place under clinicaltrials.gov protocols 00001620, 01623167, 00001397, 00071045, 00081523 and 00961064. Ficoll-Paque density gradient centrifugation was used to isolate peripheral blood mononuclear cells. Before DNA extraction, CD4+ and CD8+ T cells were sorted with FACS or magnetic beads.

TCR beta VDJ combination and CDR3 sequence profiling used genomic DNA as the template. An Illumina HiSeq 2000 was the platform used for TCR repertoire sequencing. Processing in the source paper ran as follows. TRBV/TRBJ rearrangement plots, CDR3 size and DJ length profiles, and Simpson's diversity index were used to assess repertoires. The most abundant DNA sequence in the deep sequencing data was taken as the immunodominant clone. CDR3 amino acid sequences were screened for sharing across subjects and compared with published repertoires and the VDJdb database. TCRdb reprocessing: public reads trimmed at Q25 with fastp, clones called with MiXCR, in-frame beta chains kept. Each record represents a unique CDR3 protein, reported with the most common genes and DNA among its rows. These V and J calls derive from TCRdb rather than the authors' analysis. This sample gives approximately 260,000 distinct CDR3 sequences in total; approximately 80% of them show up just once. The top ten hold about 41% of the sample.

From cysteine to phenylalanine, the CDR3 is 14 amino acids long. The kept DNA is CDR3 alone, 42 bases in frame from the first base. CDR1 SGDLS and CDR2 YYNGEE were looked up in the germline V gene. The source is a human donor with aplastic anemia. Recombination linked TRBV9 to TRBJ2-7, with TRBD2 as a weak D call on 6 bases. Sequencing was done on a sample of sorted CD4+, CD8+, or CD8+CD57+ T cells (not recorded which) from PBMCs. The CDR3 reads CASSYGRGTYDEHF. The bases are TGTGCCAGCAGTTACGGGCGGGGCACCTACGATGAGCACTTC.